This T cell receptor (beta chain) was sequenced for a study of T cell responses to AZD1222 COVID-19 vaccine. Sequencing was performed with immunoSEQ multiplex PCR; in TCRdb, only in-frame clones are kept and a portion is missing. The table has approximately 130,000 clones, about 89% seen once. Regarding the study as a whole: Donors were largely white British and mainly female; clonal diversity was possibly underestimated. Spike-specific TCR breadth and depth grew following two AZD1222 doses. Unmutated variant regions are reportedly targeted by nearly half of spike-specific TCRs.

Concerning this clone: The antigen remains undetermined.

This CDR3 has 13 residues. Between the trimmed V and J ends, which lost 2 bases and 7 bases, there was a span of 9 bases. The germline CDR1 and CDR2 sequences are KGHSH and LQKENI. The clonotype was recovered from an adult who received the AZD1222 COVID-19 vaccine. This rearrangement joins TRBV18 to TRBJ1-5, with D hard to call. The input for sequencing was peripheral blood, taken 28 days after the second AZD1222 dose. The CDR3 loop reads CASSPNREQPQHF. The CDR3 bases are TGTGCCAGCTCACCAAACCGGGAGCAGCCCCAGCATTTT.